The next 17 T cell receptor beta chains were all read from a single sample in a study of HIV-infected patients and healthy controls. Each CDR3 protein is one row after TCRdb ran MiXCR on the 5' RACE reads. The data hold around 67,000 distinct CDR3 sequences, with about 15% observed a single time. The sample consisted of CD4+ T cells from blood. The receptors derive from a human donor in good health.

In this sample, this clonotype turned up many times. The chain recombines TRBV29-1 with TRBJ2-1; 10 bases align to TRBD1. Germline-derived CDR1 and CDR2 are SQVTM and ANQGSEA. The CDR3 covers 13 residues. Losses at the gene ends were 4 bases for V and 4 bases for J; bases not matched to a gene: 1. Here the CDR3 reads CSVGTGGYNEQFF. DNA for the CDR3: TGCAGCGTTGGGACAGGGGGGTACAATGAGCAGTTCTTC.

This clonotype was detected a few times. The chain joins TRBV20-1 to TRBJ2-1; weak D call: TRBD2 (7 bases). Trimming removed 5 bases at V and 3 bases at J, with 20 bases between. The CDR3 is 16 residues long. From germline, CDR1 is DFQATT and CDR2 SNEGSKA (reference sequence). As DNA, the CDR3 is TGCAGTGCTCCTACCCCAGGGGAGGGGGTCTACAATGAGCAGTTCTTC. Its protein product is CSAPTPGEGVYNEQFF.

This clonotype showed up just a few times. The chain uses TRBV29-1 and TRBJ2-6, with D possibly being TRBD2 (5 bases). V was trimmed by 4 bases and J by 1 base, leaving 11 bases between them. CDR1 and CDR2 from the germline V gene are SQVTM and ANQGSEA. This CDR3 contains 15 residues. This CDR3 reads CSVAASLSGANVLTF. DNA of the CDR3: TGCAGCGTTGCAGCTAGCCTTTCTGGGGCCAACGTCCTGACTTTC.

Of note for this clonotype: A read error may be the cause here, since a much bigger clone is one base away. The J gene is TRBJ2-7, the V gene TRBV6-5, with 8 bases identical to TRBD2. V gave up 8 bases and J gave up 5 bases; unmatched junction bases: 20. This CDR3 has 17 residues. Germline V lookup: CDR1 MNHEY, CDR2 SVGAGI. This CDR3 reads CASATFSSGRRAHEQYF. DNA for the CDR3: TGTGCCAGCGCGACCTTCTCTAGCGGGCGGAGGGCCCACGAGCAGTACTTC.

The chain carries TRBV15 and TRBJ2-3; 7 bases align to TRBD2. CDR3 length equals 15 residues. CDR1 is LNHNV and CDR2 is YYDKDF in the germline V gene (reference sequence). The trim removed 2 bases at V and 1 base at J, leaving 3 bases unmatched. This chain's CDR3 is CATSRNRGGTDTQYF. As DNA, the CDR3 is TGTGCCACCAGCAGAAATCGGGGGGGCACAGATACGCAGTATTTT.

This clonotype was found a few times. This chain joins TRBV6-2 or TRBV6-3 and TRBJ1-1; D perhaps matches TRBD1 (6 bases). Trimming took 8 bases from V and 6 from J, leaving 16 bases between them. The CDR3 loop spans 13 amino acids. Germline CDR1 MNHEY, CDR2 SVGEGT. CDR3: CASGGWKFAEAFF. The DNA for the CDR3 is TGTGCCAGCGGGGGCTGGAAGTTTGCTGAAGCTTTCTTT.

J is TRBJ2-7 and V is TRBV9; possible D gene TRBD1, 5 bases. Trimming removed 3 bases at V and 7 bases at J, with 14 bases between. Germline V gene sequence: CDR1 SGDLS, CDR2 YYNGEE. The CDR3 sequence is 13 residues long. DNA of the CDR3: TGTGCCAGCAGCGATACGGACAACCCAGAGCAGTACTTC. Translating gives CASSDTDNPEQYF.

The table lists this clonotype with a few counts. The genes are TRBV12-3 or TRBV12-4 and TRBJ2-1; 8 bases agree with TRBD1. CDR3 length: 17 amino acids. V was pared by 6 bases and J by 5 bases, with 15 bases of the junction left unmatched. CDR3: CASRIDRGRDIHNEQFF. The CDR3 DNA follows: TGTGCCAGCAGAATAGACAGGGGACGAGACATCCACAATGAGCAGTTCTTC.

This clonotype was counted at least ten times. The chain couples TRBV20-1 to TRBJ2-2, with TRBD1 as a possible D gene (6 bases). V lost 6 bases, J lost 2 bases, and 10 bases lay in between. The CDR3 spans 13 residues. Germline values: CDR1 DFQATT, CDR2 SNEGSKA (reference sequence). CDR3 sequence: CSAKDRNTGELFF. In DNA form, the CDR3 reads TGCAGTGCAAAGGACAGAAACACCGGGGAGCTGTTTTTT.

This clonotype was found a few times. The chain carries TRBV7-2 and TRBJ2-7; 8 nucleotides line up with TRBD1. V lost 2 bases, J lost 7 bases, and 10 bases stayed unmatched. CDR3 length: 15 amino acids. The germline V gene has CDR1 SGHTA and CDR2 FQGNSA. The CDR3 here is CASSLNGQGFREQYF. The CDR3, as DNA: TGTGCCAGCAGCTTAAATGGACAGGGATTTCGTGAGCAGTACTTC.

This clonotype occurred many times. The DNA of the CDR3 is TGTGCCAGTAAGTGGCTAGCGGGGAACAATGAGCAGTTCTTC. Residues: CASKWLAGNNEQFF. The rearrangement links TRBV28 to TRBJ2-1, with TRBD2 matching over 9 bases. Trimming removed 9 bases from V and 5 bases from J; junction bases left unmatched: 8. This CDR3 comprises 14 residues. Germline CDR1 is MDHEN and CDR2 is SYDVKM. Filled out from reference TRBV28 and TRBJ2-1, the complete variable domain reads DVKVTQSSRYLVKRTGEKVFLECVQDMDHENMFWYRQDPGLGLRLIYFSYDVKMKEKGDIPEGYSVSREKKERFSLILESASTNQTSMYLCASKWLAGNNEQFFGPGTRLTVL.

This chain connects TRBV14 to TRBJ1-1; D possibly corresponds to TRBD1 (5 bases). The germline gives CDR1 SGHDN, CDR2 FVKESK. Trimming stripped 4 bases from V and 0 bases from J, with 12 bases between. This CDR3 is built from 15 residues. The CDR3 is CASSPVHRMNTEAFF. The CDR3, as DNA: TGTGCCAGCAGCCCGGTCCACAGGATGAACACTGAAGCTTTCTTT.

This clonotype was observed at least ten times. The chain combines TRBV20-1 with TRBJ2-1, with D possibly TRBD2 on 6 matching bases. The CDR3 length is 14 residues. Trimming shortened V by 0 bases and J by 5 bases, and 11 bases separated the two germline ends. Germline V gene sequence: CDR1 DFQATT, CDR2 SNEGSKA (reference sequence). The CDR3 nucleotides are TGCAGTGCTAGAGATTGGCGGGACCACAATGAGCAGTTCTTC. This gives the protein CSARDWRDHNEQFF.

The rearrangement links TRBV19 to TRBJ1-5; D not certain. There are 13 residues in the CDR3. Trimming cost V 4 bases and J 4 bases, with 8 bases left between them. CDR1 is LNHDA and CDR2 is SQIVND in the germline V gene (reference sequence). CDR3 amino acids: CASSTPKNQPQHF. CDR3 DNA sequence: TGTGCCAGTAGTACCCCGAAGAATCAGCCCCAGCATTTT. Supplemented by reference TRBV19 and TRBJ1-5, the full variable domain reads DGGITQSPKYLFRKEGQNVTLSCEQNLNHDAMYWYRQDPGQGLRLIYYSQIVNDFQKGDIAEGYSVSREKKESFPLTVTSAQKNPTAFYLCASSTPKNQPQHFGDGTRLSIL.

Ten or more counts support this clonotype. This chain links TRBV12-3 or TRBV12-4 with TRBJ2-7; TRBD2 matches at 7 bases. V gave up 3 bases and J gave up 2 bases; unmatched junction bases: 4. The CDR3 extends over 14 amino acids. The CDR3 protein is CASSFGGGTYEQYF. The CDR3 bases are TGTGCCAGCAGTTTTGGCGGGGGAACCTACGAGCAGTACTTC.

This clonotype showed up many times. The V call is TRBV6-5, the J call TRBJ2-7, with TRBD1 as a possible D gene (6 bases). Germline V lookup: CDR1 MNHEY, CDR2 SVGAGI. The CDR3 has 13 residues. Between the trimmed V and J ends, which lost 5 bases and 1 base, there was a span of 9 bases. CDR3 in DNA: TGTGCCAGCAGTCATGGACAGTCCTACGAGCAGTACTTC. Protein: CASSHGQSYEQYF.

The chain joins TRBV29-1 to TRBJ1-1, with D unresolved. CDR3 size: 13 residues. V lost 1 base and J lost 1, with 7 bases in between. Germline loops: CDR1 SQVTM, CDR2 ANQGSEA. In nucleotides, the CDR3 is TGCAGCGTTGAAGCGGATAGGAACACTGAAGCTTTCTTT. It encodes CSVEADRNTEAFF.